This TCR beta chain comes out of a study of blood T cell repertoires in COVID-19. Study context: Nucleic acid was either cDNA or gDNA, and it came from T cells, B-cell-depleted T cells, or PBMCs.

V was pared by 4 bases and J by 4 bases, with 17 bases between. Germline lookup yields CDR1 MNHEY and CDR2 SMNVEV (reference sequence). This CDR3 is built from 16 residues. Data came from immunoSEQ multiplex PCR; TCRdb stores just in-frame clones and leaves some out. The table lists roughly 240,000 clones, around four fifths of them singletons. The genes are TRBV27 and TRBJ1-3; no reliable D call. This clonotype originated in a woman aged 40 to 50 who had been exposed to COVID-19. Sequencing was done on a sample of PBMCs or T cells enriched from blood (not recorded which). CDR3 nucleotides: TGTGCCAGCAGTTGGAGTGCCCTTGATAGGGGAAACACCATATATTTT. Translating gives CASSWSALDRGNTIYF.